This T cell receptor (beta chain) was identified in a study of graft-versus-host responses after intestinal transplantation. Study as a whole: Transplantation in recipients was multivisceral, liver-intestinal, or isolated intestinal. General observations from the study: Recipient-marrow GvH clones were detected, some having first appeared in ileum or blood.

The CDR3 spans 15 residues. V lost 5 bases, J lost 4 bases, and 6 bases stayed unmatched. Germline assignment: CDR1 MNHEY and CDR2 SMNVEV (reference sequence). As regards this clone: Its antigen is currently unknown.

The repertoire was sequenced with immunoSEQ multiplex PCR; TCRdb's copy has only in-frame clones and lacks some. The sample contains fewer than 120,000 clones, just under 95% of which appear only once. This material consisted of unstimulated CD8+ T cells sorted from spleen or lymph node cells, taken before intestinal transplant. The chain joins TRBV27 to TRBJ2-7, with 12 bases lining up with TRBD2. This TCR was sampled from a human donor who received an intestinal transplant. CDR3 coding DNA: TGTGCCAGCAGTCCGGGACTAGCGGGTGCATACGAGCAGTACTTC. Protein: CASSPGLAGAYEQYF.